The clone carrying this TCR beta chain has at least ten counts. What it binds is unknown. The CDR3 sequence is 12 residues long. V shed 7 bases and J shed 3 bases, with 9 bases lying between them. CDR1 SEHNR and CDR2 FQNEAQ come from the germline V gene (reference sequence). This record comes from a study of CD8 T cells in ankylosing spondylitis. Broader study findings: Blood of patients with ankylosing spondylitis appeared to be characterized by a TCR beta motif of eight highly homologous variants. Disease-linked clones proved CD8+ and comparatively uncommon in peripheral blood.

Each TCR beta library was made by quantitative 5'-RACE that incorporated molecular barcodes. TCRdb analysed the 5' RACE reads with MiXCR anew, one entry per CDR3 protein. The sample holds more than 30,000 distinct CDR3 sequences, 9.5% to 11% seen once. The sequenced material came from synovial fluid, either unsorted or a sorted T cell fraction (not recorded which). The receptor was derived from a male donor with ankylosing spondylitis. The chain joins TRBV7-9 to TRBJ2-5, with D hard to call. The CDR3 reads CASTPAKETQYF. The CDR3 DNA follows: TGTGCCAGCACCCCAGCAAAAGAGACCCAGTACTTC.